This T cell receptor (beta chain) comes out of a study of T cell repertoires in cytomegalovirus infection. General study points: It was HLA-C-restricted CMV-specific TCR beta clonotypes that dominated the response ex vivo.

TCRdb used MiXCR to reprocess the reads, holding one entry per CDR3 protein. Here the sample spans about 210,000 distinct CDR3 sequences, roughly 6.5% being singletons. Trimming removed 0 bases at V and 7 bases at J, with 19 bases between. The V gene's germline CDR1 is KGHSH and CDR2 LQKENI. The CDR3 totals 17 residues. This clonotype was picked up many times. Its target is not known. Source material: PBMCs. This sequence joins TRBV18 and TRBJ2-1; weak D call: TRBD2 (7 bases). The TCR was taken from a human donor in good health (CMV status not recorded). Some clones in this sample may be carry-over from other donors' samples. Here the CDR3 DNA reads TGTGCCAGCTCACCACCCGCGGGCGGGGGCTTTAGAAATGAGCAGTTCTTC. This sequence encodes CASSPPAGGGFRNEQFF.